The 10 T cell receptor beta chains given below trace back to one sample, sequenced in a study of identical twins. TCRdb passed the 5' RACE reads through MiXCR, listing each CDR3 protein once. The sample lists approximately 220,000 distinct CDR3 sequences; under 10% were seen once. In addition, the sample was reused for a study of yellow fever vaccine responses in identical twins.

What was sequenced was memory (CD45RO+) T cells sorted from blood. All receptors derive from a woman between 18 and 29 years old in good health.

Ten or more counts support this clonotype. CDR3 in DNA: TGCGCCAGCAGCCCAATGACTAGCGGGGGGCTGGAGACCCAGTACTTC. As protein: CASSPMTSGGLETQYF. The chain is built from TRBV5-1 and TRBJ2-5; 13 nucleotides agree with TRBD2. Losses at the gene ends were 4 bases for V and 5 bases for J; bases not matched to a gene: 8. Germline CDR1 is SGHRS and CDR2 is YFSETQ. This CDR3 is 16 amino acids long. The variable domain in full, with the rest retrieved from reference TRBV5-1 and TRBJ2-5, is KAGVTQTPRYLIKTRGQQVTLSCSPISGHRSVSWYQQTPGQGLQFLFEYFSETQRNKGNFPGRFSGRQFSNSRSEMNVSTLELGDSALYLCASSPMTSGGLETQYFGPGTRLLVL.

The count of this clonotype is one. The chain uses TRBV7-8 and TRBJ2-2, with 12 bases identical to TRBD2. With V trimmed by 1 base and J by 0 bases, 6 bases remained unmatched. CDR1 is SGHVS and CDR2 is FQNEAQ in the germline V gene. CDR3 length: 19 residues. DNA for the CDR3: TGTGCCAGCAGCTTAGGACTACTAGCGGGAGGTGCGAACACCGGGGAGCTGTTTTTT. Amino acid sequence: CASSLGLLAGGANTGELFF.

This clonotype turned up a few times. This rearrangement joins TRBV7-3 to TRBJ1-1; perhaps TRBD1 as D (6 bases). Between the trimmed V and J ends, which lost 5 bases and 0 bases, there was a span of 10 bases. Germline V gene data show CDR1 as SGHTA and CDR2 as FQGTGA. The CDR3 has 14 amino acids. CDR3 amino acids: CASSRAGVNTEAFF. The CDR3 DNA reads TGTGCCAGCAGCCGTGCAGGGGTGAACACTGAAGCTTTCTTT.

V is TRBV6-5 and J is TRBJ2-2; TRBD2 is a possible D gene (7 bases). V was clipped by 0 bases and J by 4 bases, with 12 bases between them. CDR1 is MNHEY, CDR2 SVGAGI, per germline. This CDR3 spans 16 amino acids. CDR3 loop: CASSYSKGGVTGELFF. CDR3 in DNA: TGTGCCAGCAGTTACTCGAAGGGGGGGGTCACCGGGGAGCTGTTTTTT.

This clonotype appeared a few times. This chain joins TRBV28 and TRBJ2-4; D is possibly TRBD1 or TRBD2 (5 bases each). The germline gives CDR1 MDHEN, CDR2 SYDVKM. Trimming left V 4 bases short and J 0 bases short, with 13 bases between. The CDR3 has 16 amino acids. The chain's CDR3 is CASSSKGPVAKNIQYF. The CDR3 bases are TGTGCCAGCAGTTCCAAGGGACCCGTAGCCAAAAACATTCAGTACTTC.

The rearrangement uses TRBV29-1 and TRBJ1-1; 9 positions agree with TRBD1. This CDR3 region has 12 residues. Per germline, CDR1 SQVTM and CDR2 ANQGSEA. The CDR3 loop reads CSGTGMYTEAFF. The CDR3 nucleotides read TGCAGTGGGACAGGGATGTACACTGAAGCTTTCTTT.

The chain has TRBV28 and TRBJ2-1; D gene unclear. The germline V gene encodes CDR1 MDHEN and CDR2 SYDVKM. V lost 5 bases to trimming and J lost 8 bases, with 16 bases between them. The CDR3 loop spans 14 amino acids. The CDR3 region has the DNA TGTGCCAGCAGTCGACCAGGTGGGTTCGATGAGCAGTTCTTC. It yields the protein CASSRPGGFDEQFF.

V gene TRBV27 combines with J gene TRBJ2-2, with D tentatively TRBD2 (5 bases). V was cut by 2 bases and J by 5 bases, with 12 bases left in between. The CDR3 runs 15 residues. Germline V lookup: CDR1 MNHEY, CDR2 SMNVEV (reference sequence). CDR3: CASSLVRTGTGELFF. The CDR3 region has the DNA TGTGCCAGCAGTTTAGTCAGAACGGGAACCGGGGAGCTGTTTTTT.

This clonotype was seen a few times. The chain uses TRBV7-3 and TRBJ1-2, with a weak D call TRBD1 (5 bases). Trimming pared 3 bases from V and 7 bases from J, leaving 18 bases between. Germline assignment: CDR1 SGHTA and CDR2 FQGTGA. CDR3 length: 15 amino acids. CDR3 loop: CASSLGQGGGSGYTF. The CDR3 coding sequence is TGTGCCAGCAGCTTGGGGCAGGGCGGAGGTTCTGGCTACACCTTC.

This rearrangement joins TRBV5-4 to TRBJ2-1; 8 bases are a match to TRBD2. The germline CDR1 and CDR2 sequences are SGHNT and YYREEE (reference sequence). The CDR3 consists of 15 residues. The V segment lost 4 bases and the J segment 3 bases; nucleotides outside the gene matches: 6. The CDR3 bases are TGTGCCAGCAGCGGAGCGGGAGTACGCTACAATGAGCAGTTCTTC. Translation gives CASSGAGVRYNEQFF.